This T cell receptor (beta chain) was found in a study of cytomegalovirus exposure and HLA in healthy donors. Study outcomes and limitations: Presence/absence analyses rested on an assumption that sequencing depth was roughly uniform across donors. Altogether, about 160 TCR beta chains were recorded as cytomegalovirus-associated. Many donors shared some public TCRs, even though most TCR sequences were rare. An analysis done earlier found most TCR beta V segments productive about 87% or about 30% of the time.

The CDR3 loop spans 16 amino acids. Germline lookup yields CDR1 KGHSH and CDR2 LQKENI. V shed 2 bases and J 0 bases; nucleotides not matched to a gene: 5. Regarding this clone: The antigen is not known.

60 Vbeta and 13 Jbeta primers were used in PCR. TCRdb's table, derived via immunoSEQ multiplex PCR, lists solely in-frame clones and lacks some. The listing contains 200,000 or so clones. Specimen: PBMCs. This receptor was identified in a boy aged 5 to 17 in good health and CMV-seronegative. J is TRBJ1-1 and V is TRBV18; 8 nucleotides line up with TRBD1. The CDR3 bases are TGTGCCAGCTCACCAATCAGACAGGGGATGAACACTGAAGCTTTCTTT. Residues: CASSPIRQGMNTEAFF.